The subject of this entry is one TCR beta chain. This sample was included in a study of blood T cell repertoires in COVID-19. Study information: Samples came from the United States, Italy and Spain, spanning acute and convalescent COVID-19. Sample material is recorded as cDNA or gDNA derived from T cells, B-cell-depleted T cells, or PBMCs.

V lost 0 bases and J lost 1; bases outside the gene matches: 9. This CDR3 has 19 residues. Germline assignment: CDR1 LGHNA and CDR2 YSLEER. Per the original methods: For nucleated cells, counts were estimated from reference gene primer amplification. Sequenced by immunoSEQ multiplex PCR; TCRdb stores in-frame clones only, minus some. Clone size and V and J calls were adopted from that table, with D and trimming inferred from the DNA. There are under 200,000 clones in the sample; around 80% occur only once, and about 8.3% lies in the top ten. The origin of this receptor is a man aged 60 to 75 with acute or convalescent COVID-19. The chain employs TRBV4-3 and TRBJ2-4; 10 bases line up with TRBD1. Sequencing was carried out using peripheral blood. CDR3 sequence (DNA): TGCGCCAGCAGCCAAGAATCTCCCCCGGGACAGGGGGCCAAAAACATTCAGTACTTC. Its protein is CASSQESPPGQGAKNIQYF.